The sequence of this T cell receptor beta chain was determined in a study of blood T cell repertoires in COVID-19. Study context: From T cells, B-cell-depleted T cells, or PBMCs came the material, which was cDNA or gDNA.

This clone was observed a handful of times. This CDR3 has 13 amino acids. CDR1 and CDR2 from the germline V gene are SEHNR and FQNEAQ (reference sequence). V was cut by 3 bases and J by 4 bases, with 9 bases left in between. Clones were read by immunoSEQ multiplex PCR, and TCRdb kept only the in-frame ones, dropping some. Of about 180,000 clones listed, around 77% were seen once; the top ten hold around 6.3%. This TCR derives from a man between 65 and 79 years old with active or convalescent COVID-19. The rearrangement uses TRBV7-9 and TRBJ1-2, with a tentative D call TRBD1 (6 bases). Sequences were obtained from peripheral blood. CDR3 sequence: CASSFLDSYGYTF. The DNA of the CDR3 is TGTGCCAGCAGCTTCCTGGACAGCTATGGCTACACCTTC.